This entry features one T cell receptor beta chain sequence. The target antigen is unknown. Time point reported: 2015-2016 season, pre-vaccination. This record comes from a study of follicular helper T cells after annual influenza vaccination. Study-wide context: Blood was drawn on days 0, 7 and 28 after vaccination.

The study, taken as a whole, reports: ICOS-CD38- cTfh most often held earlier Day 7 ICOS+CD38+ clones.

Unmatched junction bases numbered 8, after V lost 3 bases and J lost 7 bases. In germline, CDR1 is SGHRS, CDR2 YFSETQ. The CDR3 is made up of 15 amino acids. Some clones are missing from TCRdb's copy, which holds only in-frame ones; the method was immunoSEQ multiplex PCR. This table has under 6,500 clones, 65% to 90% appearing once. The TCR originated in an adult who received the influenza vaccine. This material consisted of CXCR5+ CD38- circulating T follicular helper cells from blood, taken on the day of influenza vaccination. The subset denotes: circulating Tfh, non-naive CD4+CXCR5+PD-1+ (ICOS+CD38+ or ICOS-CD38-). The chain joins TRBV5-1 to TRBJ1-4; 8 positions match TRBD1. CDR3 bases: TGCGCCAGCAGCTCTTCAGGGGGCGCGGGTGAAAAACTGTTTTTT. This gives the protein CASSSSGGAGEKLFF.